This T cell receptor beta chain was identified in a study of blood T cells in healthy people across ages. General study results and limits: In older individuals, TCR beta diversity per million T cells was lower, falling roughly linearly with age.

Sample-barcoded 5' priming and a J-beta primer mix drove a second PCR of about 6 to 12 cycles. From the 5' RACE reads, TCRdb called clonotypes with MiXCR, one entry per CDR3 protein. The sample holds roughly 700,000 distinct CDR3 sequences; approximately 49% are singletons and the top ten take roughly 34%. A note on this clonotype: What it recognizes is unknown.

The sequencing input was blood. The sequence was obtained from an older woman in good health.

CDR3 residues: CSVAAFSSTDTQYF. CDR3 nucleotide sequence: TGCAGCGTAGCGGCCTTCTCTAGCACAGATACGCAGTATTTT. The chain combines TRBV29-1 with TRBJ2-3, with D perhaps matching TRBD2 (5 bases). The CDR3 is 14 residues long. In germline, CDR1 is SQVTM, CDR2 ANQGSEA. Trimming stripped 6 bases from V and 0 bases from J, with 13 bases between.